The clone carrying this T cell receptor beta chain was counted between two and nine times. Its antigen is not identified. The TCRbeta library incorporated unique molecular identifiers. TCRdb re-called the PCR reads with MiXCR, one entry per CDR3 protein. This table has fewer than 150,000 distinct CDR3 sequences, roughly 10% appearing once. The sample originates from a study of T-cell reconstitution after alpha-beta-depleted transplantation in children. Notes on the study in general: Approximately two months post-transplant, alpha-beta T cells reportedly originated from several hundred expanded graft clones. Recipient T cells and thymic progenitors that survived were the source of the high TCRbeta diversity seen at day 60 in some patients.

V trimming: 1 base; J trimming: 6 bases; junction bases outside the gene matches: 3. The CDR3 totals 14 residues. Specimen: PBMCs, mostly from graft donor cells, collected 180 days after TCRalphabeta/CD19-depleted stem cell transplant. This chain links TRBV12-3 or TRBV12-4 with TRBJ2-3; the match to TRBD1 covers 8 bases. This clonotype originated in a girl under three years old who had a stem cell transplant for combined immunodeficiency, so the T cells may come from the graft donor. This chain's CDR3 is CASSLGTGFDTQYF. For the CDR3, the DNA is TGTGCCAGCAGTTTAGGGACAGGGTTTGATACGCAGTATTTT.